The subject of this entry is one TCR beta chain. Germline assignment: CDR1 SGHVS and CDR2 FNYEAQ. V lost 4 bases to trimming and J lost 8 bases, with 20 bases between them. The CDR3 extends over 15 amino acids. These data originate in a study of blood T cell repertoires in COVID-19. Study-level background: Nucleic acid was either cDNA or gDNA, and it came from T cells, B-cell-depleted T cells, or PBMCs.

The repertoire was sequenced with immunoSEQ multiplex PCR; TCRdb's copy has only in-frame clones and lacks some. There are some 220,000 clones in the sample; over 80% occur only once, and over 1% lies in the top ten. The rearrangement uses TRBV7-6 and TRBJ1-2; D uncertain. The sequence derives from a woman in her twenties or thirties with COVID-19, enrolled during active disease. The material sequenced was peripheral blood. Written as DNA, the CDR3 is TGTGCCAGCAGCTCCGAAGGGTCCGGGATTTGGGGCTACACCTTC. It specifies CASSSEGSGIWGYTF.